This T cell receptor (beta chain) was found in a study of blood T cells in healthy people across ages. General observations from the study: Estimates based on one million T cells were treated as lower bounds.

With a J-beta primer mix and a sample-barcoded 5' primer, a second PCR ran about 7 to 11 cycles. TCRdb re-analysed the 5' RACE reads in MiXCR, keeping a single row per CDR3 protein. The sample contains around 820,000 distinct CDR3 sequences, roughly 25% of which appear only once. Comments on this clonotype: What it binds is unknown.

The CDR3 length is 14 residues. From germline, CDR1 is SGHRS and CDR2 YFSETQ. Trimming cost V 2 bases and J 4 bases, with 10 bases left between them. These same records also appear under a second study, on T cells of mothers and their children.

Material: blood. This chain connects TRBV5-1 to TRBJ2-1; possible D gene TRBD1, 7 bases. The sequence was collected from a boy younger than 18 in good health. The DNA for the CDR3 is TGCGCCAGCAGCTTCAGGGGGGAATACAATGAGCAGTTCTTC. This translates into CASSFRGEYNEQFF.